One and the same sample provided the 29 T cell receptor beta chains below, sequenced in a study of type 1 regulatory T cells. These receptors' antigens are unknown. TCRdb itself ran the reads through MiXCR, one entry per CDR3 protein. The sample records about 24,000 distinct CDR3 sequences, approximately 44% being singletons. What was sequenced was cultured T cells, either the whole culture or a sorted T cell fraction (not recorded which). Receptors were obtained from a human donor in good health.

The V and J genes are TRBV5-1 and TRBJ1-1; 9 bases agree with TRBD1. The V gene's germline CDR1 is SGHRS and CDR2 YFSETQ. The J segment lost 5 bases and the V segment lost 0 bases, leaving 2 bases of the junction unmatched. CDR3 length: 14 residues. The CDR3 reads CASSLGDRVTEAFF. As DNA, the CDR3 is TGCGCCAGCAGCTTGGGGGACAGGGTGACTGAAGCTTTCTTT.

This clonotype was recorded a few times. CDR3 residues: CASSVGSPQHF. The CDR3 DNA follows: TGTGCCAGCAGTGTCGGAAGCCCCCAGCATTTT. The chain uses TRBV6-1 and TRBJ1-5; D gene ambiguous. The CDR3 is 11 residues long. Germline CDR1 reads MNHNS; CDR2 reads SASEGT. V lost 4 bases, J lost 10 bases, and 8 bases lay in between.

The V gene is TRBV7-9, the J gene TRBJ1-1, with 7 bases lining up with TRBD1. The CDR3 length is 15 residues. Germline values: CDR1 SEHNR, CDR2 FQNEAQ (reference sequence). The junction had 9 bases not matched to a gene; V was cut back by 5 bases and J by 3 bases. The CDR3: CASSIRRDRDTEAFF. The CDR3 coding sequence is TGTGCCAGCAGCATCCGCCGGGACAGAGACACTGAAGCTTTCTTT.

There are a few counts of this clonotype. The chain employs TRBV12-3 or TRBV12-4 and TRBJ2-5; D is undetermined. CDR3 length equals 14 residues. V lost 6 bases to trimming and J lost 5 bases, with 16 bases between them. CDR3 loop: CASSPLEAKETQYF. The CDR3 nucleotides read TGTGCCAGCAGCCCCTTAGAGGCCAAGGAGACCCAGTACTTC.

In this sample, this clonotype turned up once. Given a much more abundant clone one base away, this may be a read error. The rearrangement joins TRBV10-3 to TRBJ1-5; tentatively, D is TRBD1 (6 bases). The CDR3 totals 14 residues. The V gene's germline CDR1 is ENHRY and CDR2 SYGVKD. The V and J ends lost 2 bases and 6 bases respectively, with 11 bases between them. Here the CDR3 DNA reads TGTGCCATCAGTGAGGTTGGGGGCATTCAGCCCCAGCATTTT. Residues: CAISEVGGIQPQHF.

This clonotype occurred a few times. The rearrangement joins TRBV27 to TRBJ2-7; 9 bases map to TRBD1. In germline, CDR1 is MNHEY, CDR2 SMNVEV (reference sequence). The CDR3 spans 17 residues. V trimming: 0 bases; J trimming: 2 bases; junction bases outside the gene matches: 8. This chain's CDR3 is CASSLSYTGTGTYEQYF. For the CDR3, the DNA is TGTGCCAGCAGTTTATCGTACACCGGGACAGGGACCTACGAGCAGTACTTC.

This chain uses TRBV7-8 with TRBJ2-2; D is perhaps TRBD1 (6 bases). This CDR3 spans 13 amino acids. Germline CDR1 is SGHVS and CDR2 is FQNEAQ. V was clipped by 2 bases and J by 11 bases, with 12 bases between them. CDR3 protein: CASSLYTGLELFF. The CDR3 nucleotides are TGTGCCAGCAGCTTATATACAGGGCTAGAGCTGTTTTTT.

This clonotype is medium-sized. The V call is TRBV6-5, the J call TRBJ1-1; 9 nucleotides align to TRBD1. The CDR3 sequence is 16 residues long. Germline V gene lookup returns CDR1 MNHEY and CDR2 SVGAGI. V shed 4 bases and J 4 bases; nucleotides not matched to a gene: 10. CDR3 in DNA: TGTGCCAGCAGTTCCTACAGGGGGCCTCTAAGCACTGAAGCTTTCTTT. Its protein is CASSSYRGPLSTEAFF.

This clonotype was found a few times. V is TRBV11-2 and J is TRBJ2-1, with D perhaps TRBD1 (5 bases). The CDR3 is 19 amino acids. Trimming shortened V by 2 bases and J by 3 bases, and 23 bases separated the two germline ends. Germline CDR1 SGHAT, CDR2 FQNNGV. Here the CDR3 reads CASSLPMGLASSSYNEQFF. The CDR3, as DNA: TGTGCCAGCAGCTTACCGATGGGGCTGGCCAGTAGTAGCTACAATGAGCAGTTCTTC.

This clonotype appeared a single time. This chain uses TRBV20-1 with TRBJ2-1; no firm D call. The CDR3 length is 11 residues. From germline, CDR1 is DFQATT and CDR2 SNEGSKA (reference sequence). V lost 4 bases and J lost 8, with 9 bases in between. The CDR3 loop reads CSATDRDEQFF. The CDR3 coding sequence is TGCAGTGCTACCGACCGGGATGAGCAGTTCTTC.

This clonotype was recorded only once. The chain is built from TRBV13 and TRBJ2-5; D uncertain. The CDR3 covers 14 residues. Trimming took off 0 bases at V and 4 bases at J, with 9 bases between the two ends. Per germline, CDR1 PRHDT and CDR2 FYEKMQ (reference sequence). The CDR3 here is CASSLGTNLETQYF. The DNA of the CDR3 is TGTGCCAGCAGCTTAGGTACCAACTTAGAGACCCAGTACTTC.

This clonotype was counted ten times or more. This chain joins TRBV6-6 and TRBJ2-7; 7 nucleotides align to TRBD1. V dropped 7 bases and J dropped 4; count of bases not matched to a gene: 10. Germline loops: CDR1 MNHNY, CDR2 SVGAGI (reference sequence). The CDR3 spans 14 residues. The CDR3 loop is CASTSTGEVYEQYF. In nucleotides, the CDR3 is TGTGCCAGCACCAGTACAGGGGAAGTATACGAGCAGTACTTC.

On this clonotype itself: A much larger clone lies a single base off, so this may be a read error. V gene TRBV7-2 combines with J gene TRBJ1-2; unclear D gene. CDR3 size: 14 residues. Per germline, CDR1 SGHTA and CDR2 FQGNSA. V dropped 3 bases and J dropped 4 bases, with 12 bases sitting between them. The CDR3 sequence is CASSFAARLYGYTF. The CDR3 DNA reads TGTGCCAGCAGCTTCGCTGCCCGACTCTATGGCTACACCTTC.

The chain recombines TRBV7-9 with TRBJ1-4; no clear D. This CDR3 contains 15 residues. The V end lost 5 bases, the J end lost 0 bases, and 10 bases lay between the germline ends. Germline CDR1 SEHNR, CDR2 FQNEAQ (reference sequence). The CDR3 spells CASSIEQATNEKLFF. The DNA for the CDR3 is TGTGCCAGCAGCATCGAACAAGCAACTAATGAAAAACTGTTTTTT. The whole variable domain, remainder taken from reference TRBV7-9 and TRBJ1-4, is DTGVSQNPRHKITKRGQNVTFRCDPISEHNRLYWYRQTLGQGPEFLTYFQNEAQLEKSRLLSDRFSAERPKGSFSTLEIQRTEQGDSAMYLCASSIEQATNEKLFFGSGTQLSVL.

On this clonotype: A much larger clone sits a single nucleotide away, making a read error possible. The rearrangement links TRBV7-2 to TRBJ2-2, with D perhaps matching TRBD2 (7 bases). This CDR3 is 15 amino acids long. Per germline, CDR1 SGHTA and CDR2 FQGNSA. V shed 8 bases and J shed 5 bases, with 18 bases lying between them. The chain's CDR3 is CASGWGGPRTGELFF. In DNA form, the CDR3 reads TGTGCCAGCGGCTGGGGGGGGCCGAGGACCGGGGAGCTGTTTTTT.

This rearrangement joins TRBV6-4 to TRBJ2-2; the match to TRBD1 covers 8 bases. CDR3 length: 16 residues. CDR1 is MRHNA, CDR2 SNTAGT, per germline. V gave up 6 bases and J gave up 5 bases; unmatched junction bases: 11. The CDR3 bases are TGTGCCAGCAGAAAGACAACAGGGGGACGGACCGGGGAGCTGTTTTTT. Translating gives CASRKTTGGRTGELFF.

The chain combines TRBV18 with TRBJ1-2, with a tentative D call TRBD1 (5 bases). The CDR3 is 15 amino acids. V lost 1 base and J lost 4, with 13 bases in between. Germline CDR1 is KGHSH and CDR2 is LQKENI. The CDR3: CASSPLRGSPYGYTF. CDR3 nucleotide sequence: TGTGCCAGCTCACCACTAAGGGGAAGTCCCTATGGCTACACCTTC.

CDR3 DNA: TGTGCCAGCAGCTTGCAGGGAGGTAACTACGAGCAGTACTTC. It specifies CASSLQGGNYEQYF. The chain couples TRBV7-9 to TRBJ2-7; D is perhaps TRBD2 (6 bases). The CDR3 length is 14 residues. V gave up 3 bases and J gave up 3 bases, with 12 bases separating them. The germline CDR1 and CDR2 sequences are SEHNR and FQNEAQ (reference sequence).

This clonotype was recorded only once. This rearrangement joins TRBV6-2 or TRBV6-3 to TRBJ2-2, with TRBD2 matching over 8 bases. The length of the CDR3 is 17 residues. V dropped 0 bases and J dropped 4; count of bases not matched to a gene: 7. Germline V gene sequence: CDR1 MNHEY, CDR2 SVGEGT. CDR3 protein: CASSYSQRGLTTGELFF. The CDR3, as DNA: TGTGCCAGCAGTTACTCCCAGCGGGGGTTAACCACCGGGGAGCTGTTTTTT.

CDR3 in DNA: TGTGCCAGCAGTGAGGGGACAGGGGTGTCACCCCTCCACTTT. Translation gives CASSEGTGVSPLHF. This rearrangement joins TRBV6-4 to TRBJ1-6; 10 bases match TRBD1. CDR3 length: 14 residues. Trimming removed 3 bases from V and 10 bases from J; junction bases left unmatched: 3. Germline V gives CDR1 MRHNA, CDR2 SNTAGT.

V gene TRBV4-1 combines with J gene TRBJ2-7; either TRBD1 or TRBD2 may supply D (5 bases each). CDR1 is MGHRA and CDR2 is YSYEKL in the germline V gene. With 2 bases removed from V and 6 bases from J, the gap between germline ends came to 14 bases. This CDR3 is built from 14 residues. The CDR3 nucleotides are TGCGCCAGCAGCCAACATCACACTAGGGGCGAGCAGTACTTC. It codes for CASSQHHTRGEQYF.

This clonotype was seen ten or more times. CDR3 loop: CASSPGDGGNIQYF. CDR3 DNA sequence: TGTGCCAGCAGCCCCGGTGATGGGGGAAACATTCAGTACTTC. V usage is TRBV2 and J usage is TRBJ2-4; D may correspond to TRBD1 or TRBD2 (5 bases each). The CDR3 has 14 amino acids. The germline gives CDR1 SNHLY, CDR2 FYNNEI. Trimming shortened V by 6 bases and J by 6 bases, and 15 bases separated the two germline ends.

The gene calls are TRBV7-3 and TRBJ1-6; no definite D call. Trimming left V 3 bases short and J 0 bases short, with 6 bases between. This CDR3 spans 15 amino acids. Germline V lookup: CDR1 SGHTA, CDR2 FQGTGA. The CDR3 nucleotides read TGTGCCAGCAGCTTGTGGGGCTCCTATAATTCACCCCTCCACTTT. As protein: CASSLWGSYNSPLHF. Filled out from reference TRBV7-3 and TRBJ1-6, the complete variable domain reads GAGVSQTPSNKVTEKGKYVELRCDPISGHTALYWYRQSLGQGPEFLIYFQGTGAADDSGLPNDRFFAVRPEGSVSTLKIQRTERGDSAVYLCASSLWGSYNSPLHFGNGTRLTVT.

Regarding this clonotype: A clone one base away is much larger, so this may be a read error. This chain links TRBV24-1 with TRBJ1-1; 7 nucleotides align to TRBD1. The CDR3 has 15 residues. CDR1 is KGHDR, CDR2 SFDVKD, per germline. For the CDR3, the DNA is TGTGCCACCAGTGGCACGGGACAGATGAACACTGAAACTTTCTTT. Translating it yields CATSGTGQMNTETFF.

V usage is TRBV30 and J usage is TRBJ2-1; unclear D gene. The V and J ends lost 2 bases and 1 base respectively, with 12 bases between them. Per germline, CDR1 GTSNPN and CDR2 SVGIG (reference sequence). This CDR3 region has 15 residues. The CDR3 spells CAWSTARFSYNEQFF. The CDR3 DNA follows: TGTGCCTGGAGTACAGCGCGGTTTTCCTACAATGAGCAGTTCTTC.

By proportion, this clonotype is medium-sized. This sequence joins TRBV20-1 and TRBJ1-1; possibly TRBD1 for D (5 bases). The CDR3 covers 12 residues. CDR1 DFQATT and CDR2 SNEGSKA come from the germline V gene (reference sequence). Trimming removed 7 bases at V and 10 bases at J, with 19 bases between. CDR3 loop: CSVAGLGVAAFF. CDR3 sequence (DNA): TGCAGTGTTGCAGGCCTGGGGGTAGCAGCTTTCTTT.

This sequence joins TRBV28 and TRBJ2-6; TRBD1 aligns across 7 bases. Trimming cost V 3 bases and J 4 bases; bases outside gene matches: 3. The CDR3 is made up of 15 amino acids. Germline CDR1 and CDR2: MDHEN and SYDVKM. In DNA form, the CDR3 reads TGTGCCAGCAGTTTCTCACAGGGGGGGGCCAACGTCCTGACTTTC. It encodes CASSFSQGGANVLTF.

CDR3 sequence reads: CASSGSGVYQYF. The CDR3 nucleotides are TGCGCCAGCAGCGGGAGCGGGGTGTATCAGTACTTC. The rearrangement links TRBV5-1 to TRBJ2-7, with 7 bases aligning to TRBD2. This CDR3 has 12 residues. The ends lost 4 bases at V and 10 bases at J; junction bases unmatched: 8. Per the germline V gene, CDR1 is SGHRS and CDR2 is YFSETQ.

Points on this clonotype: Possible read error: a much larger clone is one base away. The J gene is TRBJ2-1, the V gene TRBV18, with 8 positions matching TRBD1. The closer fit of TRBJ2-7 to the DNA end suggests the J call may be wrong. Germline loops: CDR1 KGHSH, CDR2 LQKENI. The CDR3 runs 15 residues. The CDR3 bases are TGTGCCAGCACACCGAACCAGGTCCAGGGGGCCGAGCAGTACTTC. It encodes CASTPNQVQGAEQYF.